What follows describes a single TCR beta chain. What it binds is unknown. TCRdb's table, derived via immunoSEQ multiplex PCR, lists solely in-frame clones and lacks some. In the table there are roughly 7,000 clones, roughly a third of which are singletons. This CDR3 has 12 residues. In germline, CDR1 is MNHEY, CDR2 SVGAGI. Between the trimmed V and J ends, which lost 6 bases and 3 bases, there was a span of 8 bases. The record originates from a study of siplizumab effects on memory and regulatory T cells. Cocultured for roughly 6 days at 37°C were the mixed lymphocyte reaction cells. The sequence was collected from a human donor in good health; the cells came from an allogeneic mixed lymphocyte reaction. The chain combines TRBV6-5 with TRBJ1-1, with D unclear. Sequencing was done on a sample of CFSE-low (dividing) CD8+ T cells sorted from an allogeneic mixed lymphocyte reaction. The CDR3 nucleotides read TGTGCCAGCAGCCCGTCGTACACTGAAGCTTTCTTT. It yields the protein CASSPSYTEAFF.